The clone carrying this T cell receptor (beta chain) came up many times. Antigen unknown. CDR1 is SQVTM and CDR2 is ANQGSEA in the germline V gene. V was cut by 0 bases and J by 8 bases, with 10 bases left in between. The CDR3 contains 12 residues. This sample is part of a study of T cells in Graves' hyperthyroidism and ophthalmopathy. Study outcomes and limitations: Blood samples included most of the expanded thyroid clonotypes exceeding 0.001.

RNA transcripts yielded amplified TCR beta CDR3 regions. A set of HTBI primers served as the primers for a first-round RT-PCR of the TCR CDR3. TCRdb reanalysed the multiplex PCR reads using MiXCR and keeps one entry per CDR3 protein. The sample holds nearly 600,000 distinct CDR3 sequences, 11% to 15% seen once. Fresh peripheral blood, 10 ml, was the source of the PBMCs. The receptor was isolated from a woman aged 30 to 39 with Graves' hyperthyroidism that later progressed to Graves' ophthalmopathy. The material sequenced was blood. This rearrangement joins TRBV29-1 to TRBJ1-1, with TRBD1 as a possible D gene (5 bases). CDR3 bases: TGCAGCGTTGAAGATCGACAGATAGAAGCTTTCTTT. This gives the protein CSVEDRQIEAFF.